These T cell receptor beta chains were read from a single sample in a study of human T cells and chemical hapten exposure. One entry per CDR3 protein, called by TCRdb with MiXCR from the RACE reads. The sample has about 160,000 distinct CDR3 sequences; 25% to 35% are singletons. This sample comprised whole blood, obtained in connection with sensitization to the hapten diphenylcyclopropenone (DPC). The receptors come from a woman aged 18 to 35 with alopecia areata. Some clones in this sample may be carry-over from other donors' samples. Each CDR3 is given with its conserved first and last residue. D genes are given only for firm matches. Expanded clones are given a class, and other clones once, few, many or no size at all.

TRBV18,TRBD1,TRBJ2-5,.,CASSPPGQSQETQYF,TGTGCCAGCTCACCACCGGGACAGAGCCAAGAGACCCAGTACTTC
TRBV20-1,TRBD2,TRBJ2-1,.,CSARRGPGTSGRNNEQFF,TGCAGTGCTAGACGGGGACCCGGGACTAGCGGGAGAAACAATGAGCAGTTCTTC
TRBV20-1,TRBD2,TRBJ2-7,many,CSATSGGFEQYF,TGCAGTGCTACTAGCGGGGGGTTTGAGCAGTACTTC
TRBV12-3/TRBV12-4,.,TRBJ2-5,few,CASSYNQETQYF,TGTGCCAGCAGCTATAACCAAGAGACCCAGTACTTC
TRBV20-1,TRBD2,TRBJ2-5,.,CSARELSGRHQETQYF,TGCAGTGCTAGAGAGTTAAGCGGGAGACACCAAGAGACCCAGTACTTC
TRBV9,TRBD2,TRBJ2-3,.,CASSRTSGDTDTQYF,TGTGCCAGCAGCAGGACTAGCGGGGACACAGATACGCAGTATTTT
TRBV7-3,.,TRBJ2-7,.,CASSLGGRAHEQYF,TGTGCCAGCAGCTTAGGCGGCAGGGCCCACGAGCAGTACTTC
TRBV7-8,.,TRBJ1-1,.,CASSSSLEMNTEAFF,TGTGCCAGCAGCTCCAGTCTGGAGATGAACACTGAAGCTTTCTTT
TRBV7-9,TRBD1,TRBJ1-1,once,CASSPLQGVGTEAFF,TGTGCCAGCAGCCCCCTACAGGGGGTAGGAACTGAAGCTTTCTTT
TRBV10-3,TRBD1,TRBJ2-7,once,CAISEQRQGEEQYF,TGTGCCATCAGTGAGCAAAGACAGGGGGAAGAGCAGTACTTC
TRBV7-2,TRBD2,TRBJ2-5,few,CASSLHSGGSQETQYF,TGTGCCAGCAGCTTACATAGCGGGGGGTCCCAAGAGACCCAGTACTTC